The 6 T cell receptor beta chains below were found in one sample sequenced in a study of shared clonotypes between healthy human individuals. The assay was immunoSEQ multiplex PCR, and TCRdb's table has in-frame clones only and misses some. The data show around 1.1 million clones, with 77% seen just once and roughly 0.83% held by the top ten. Sequencing was performed on memory CD4+ T cells from PBMCs. The subset is: CD45RA-negative fraction. The source of these receptors is a man younger than 30 in good health. Some clones in this sample may be carry-over from other donors' samples.

This chain connects TRBV19 to TRBJ1-2; D unresolved. There are 15 residues in the CDR3. V gave up 7 bases and J gave up 4 bases, with 19 bases separating them. Looked up from germline, CDR1 is LNHDA and CDR2 is SQIVND (reference sequence). CDR3 in amino acids: CASTRVELGSYGYTF. In DNA, the CDR3 is TGTGCCAGTACGAGAGTGGAATTGGGGAGCTATGGCTACACCTTC.

This rearrangement joins TRBV30 to TRBJ2-5, with D perhaps given as TRBD1 or TRBD2 (5 bases each). With 3 bases removed from V and 4 bases from J, the gap between germline ends came to 21 bases. The length of the CDR3 is 16 residues. Germline V lookup: CDR1 GTSNPN, CDR2 SVGIG (reference sequence). DNA of the CDR3: TGTGCCTGGAGCGCAACTTATGCCCCTGGGGGAGAGACCCAGTACTTC. This codes for CAWSATYAPGGETQYF.

This chain's CDR3 is CASSAGRSDGNQPQHF. The CDR3 DNA follows: TGCGCCAGCAGTGCCGGCAGGTCGGATGGCAATCAGCCCCAGCATTTT. The chain links TRBV10-2 to TRBJ1-5; D gene ambiguous. The germline gives CDR1 WSHSY, CDR2 SAAADI. This CDR3 contains 16 residues. Trimming left V 4 bases short and J 2 bases short, with 15 bases between.

The V gene is TRBV7-9, the J gene TRBJ2-7; no reliable D call. V lost 1 base to trimming and J lost 3 bases, with 10 bases between them. CDR3 size: 14 residues. Germline CDR1 SEHNR, CDR2 FQNEAQ (reference sequence). This chain's CDR3 is CASSLGLTFYEQYF. The CDR3 region has the DNA TGTGCCAGCAGCTTAGGGCTAACCTTCTACGAGCAGTACTTC.

The chain joins TRBV19 to TRBJ1-5; D ambiguous. V lost 3 bases to trimming and J lost 6 bases, with 15 bases between them. Germline-derived CDR1 and CDR2 are LNHDA and SQIVND (reference sequence). The CDR3 contains 15 residues. CDR3 sequence: CASSIPAKRGQPQHF. The DNA of the CDR3 is TGTGCCAGTAGTATTCCGGCCAAGAGAGGTCAGCCCCAGCATTTT.

The chain employs TRBV5-1 and TRBJ1-2; D remains unclear. CDR1 and CDR2 from the germline V gene are SGHRS and YFSETQ. Trimming pared 0 bases from V and 3 bases from J, leaving 3 bases between. The CDR3 is 12 residues long. This CDR3 is CASSLDDYGYTF. The DNA for the CDR3 is TGCGCCAGCAGCTTGGACGACTATGGCTACACCTTC.